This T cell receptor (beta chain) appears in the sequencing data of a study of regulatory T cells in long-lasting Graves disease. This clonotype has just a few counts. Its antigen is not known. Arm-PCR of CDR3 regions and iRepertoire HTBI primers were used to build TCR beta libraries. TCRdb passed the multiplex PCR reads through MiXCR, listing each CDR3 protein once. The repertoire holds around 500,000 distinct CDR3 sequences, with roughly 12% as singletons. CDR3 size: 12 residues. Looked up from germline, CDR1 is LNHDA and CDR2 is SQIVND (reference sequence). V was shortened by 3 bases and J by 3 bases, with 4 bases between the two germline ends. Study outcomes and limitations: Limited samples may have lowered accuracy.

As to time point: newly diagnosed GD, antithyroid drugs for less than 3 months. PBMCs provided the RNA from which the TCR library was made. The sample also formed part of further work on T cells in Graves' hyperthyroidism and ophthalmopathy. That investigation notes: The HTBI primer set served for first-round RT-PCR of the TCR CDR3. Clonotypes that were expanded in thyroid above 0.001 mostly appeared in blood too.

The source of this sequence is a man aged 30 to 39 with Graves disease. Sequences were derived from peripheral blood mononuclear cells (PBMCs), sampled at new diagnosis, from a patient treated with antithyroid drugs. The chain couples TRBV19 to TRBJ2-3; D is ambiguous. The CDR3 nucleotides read TGTGCCAGTAGTATTCGTACAGATACGCAGTATTTT. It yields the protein CASSIRTDTQYF.